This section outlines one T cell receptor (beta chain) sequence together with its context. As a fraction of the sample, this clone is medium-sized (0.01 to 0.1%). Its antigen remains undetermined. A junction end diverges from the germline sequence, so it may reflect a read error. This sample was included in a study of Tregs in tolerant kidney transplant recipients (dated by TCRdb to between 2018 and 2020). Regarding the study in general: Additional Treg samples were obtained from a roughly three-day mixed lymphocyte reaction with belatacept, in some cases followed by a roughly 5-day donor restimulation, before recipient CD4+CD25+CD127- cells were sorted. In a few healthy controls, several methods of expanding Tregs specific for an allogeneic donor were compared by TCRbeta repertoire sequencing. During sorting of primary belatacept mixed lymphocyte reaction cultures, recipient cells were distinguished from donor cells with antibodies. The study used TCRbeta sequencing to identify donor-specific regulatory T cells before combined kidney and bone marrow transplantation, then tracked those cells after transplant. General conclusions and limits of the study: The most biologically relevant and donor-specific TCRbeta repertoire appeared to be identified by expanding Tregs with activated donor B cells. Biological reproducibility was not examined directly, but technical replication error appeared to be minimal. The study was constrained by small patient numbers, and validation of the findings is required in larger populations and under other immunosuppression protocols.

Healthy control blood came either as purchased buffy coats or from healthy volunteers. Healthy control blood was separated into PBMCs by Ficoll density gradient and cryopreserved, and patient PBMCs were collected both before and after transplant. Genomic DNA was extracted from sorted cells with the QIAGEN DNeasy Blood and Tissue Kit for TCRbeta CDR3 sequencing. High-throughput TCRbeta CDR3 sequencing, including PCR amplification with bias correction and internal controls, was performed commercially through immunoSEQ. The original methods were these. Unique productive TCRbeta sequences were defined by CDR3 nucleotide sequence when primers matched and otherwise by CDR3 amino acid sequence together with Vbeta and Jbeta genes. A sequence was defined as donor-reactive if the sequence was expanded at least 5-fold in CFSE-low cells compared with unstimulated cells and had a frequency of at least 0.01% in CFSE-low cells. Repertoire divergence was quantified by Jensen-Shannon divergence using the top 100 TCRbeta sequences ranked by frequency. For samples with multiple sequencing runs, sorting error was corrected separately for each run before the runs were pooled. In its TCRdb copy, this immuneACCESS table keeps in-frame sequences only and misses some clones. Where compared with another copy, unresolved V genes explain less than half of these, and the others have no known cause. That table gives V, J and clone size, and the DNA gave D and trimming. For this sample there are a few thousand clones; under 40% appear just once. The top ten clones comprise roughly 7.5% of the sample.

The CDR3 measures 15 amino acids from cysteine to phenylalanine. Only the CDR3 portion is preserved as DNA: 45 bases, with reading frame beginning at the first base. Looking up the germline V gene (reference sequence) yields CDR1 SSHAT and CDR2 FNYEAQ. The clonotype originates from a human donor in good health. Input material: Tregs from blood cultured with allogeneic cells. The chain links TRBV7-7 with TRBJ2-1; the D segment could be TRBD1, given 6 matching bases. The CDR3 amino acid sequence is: CASSLTQGSYNEQFF. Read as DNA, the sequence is TGTGCTAGCAGCTTAACACAGGGAAGCTACAATGAGCAGTTCTTC.